This T cell receptor beta chain was sequenced during a study of blood T cells in healthy people across ages. Regarding the study as a whole: When one million T cells were used, diversity estimates were thought to be underestimates. Whereas aged donors had fewer naive CD4+ cells, long-lived donors had more of them and higher diversity.

On this clonotype: Its target is unknown.

Alongside a J-beta primer mix, a sample-barcoded 5' primer served in a second PCR lasting roughly 6 to 11 cycles. TCRdb fed the 5' RACE reads into MiXCR, producing one record per CDR3 protein. The data show around 790,000 distinct CDR3 sequences, roughly 44% seen once. The CDR3 loop spans 12 amino acids. Trimming at V came to 7 bases and at J to 5 bases, leaving 4 bases not matched to a gene. The people who gave samples were healthy Caucasians from Russia, aged about 6 to 100. Peripheral blood samples of 9 to 10 milliliters were drawn from each donor. The TCR was taken from a man aged 60 to 69 in good health. V is TRBV12-3 or TRBV12-4 and J is TRBJ2-5, with 7 bases lining up with TRBD1. The material sequenced was blood. CDR3 sequence (DNA): TGTGCCAGCAAAGGCAGGGGGGAGACCCAGTACTTC. Translating gives CASKGRGETQYF.